A selection of T cell receptor beta chains follows, all from one sample in a study of cytomegalovirus exposure and HLA in healthy donors. The data were produced by immunoSEQ multiplex PCR, yet TCRdb's version contains in-frame clones alone and is incomplete. The repertoire consists of 150,000 or so clones, with 60% to 80% occurring once and the leading ten covering around 14%. Sequenced input: PBMCs. These receptors all come from a woman aged 40 to 50 in good health and CMV-seronegative. Both conserved end residues are part of each CDR3. D genes are given only for firm matches. For some rows the clone size is stated as once, few or many, or as a class when expanded; others skip it.

TRBD2	TRBV5-1	TRBJ2-1	.	CASSDGGSRFDEQFF	TGCGCCAGCAGCGACGGCGGGAGTCGCTTTGATGAGCAGTTCTTC
.	TRBV5-6	TRBJ2-7	.	CASSGLSSYEQYF	TGTGCCAGCTCAGGTCTTAGCTCCTACGAGCAGTACTTC
.	TRBV5-5	TRBJ1-5	.	CASSLGASYPVQPQHF	TGTGCCAGCAGCTTGGGTGCGTCATACCCGGTACAGCCCCAGCATTTT
.	TRBV7-2	TRBJ2-7	.	CASSSVSGGRSYEQYF	TGTGCCAGCAGCTCAGTTTCCGGGGGGCGCTCCTACGAGCAGTACTTC
.	TRBV19	TRBJ2-7	.	CASSIYRRSNTYEQYF	TGTGCCAGTAGTATATACCGCCGCAGTAATACCTACGAGCAGTACTTC
.	TRBV29-1	TRBJ1-1	.	CSVDIPADYTEAFF	TGCAGCGTCGATATACCCGCGGACTACACTGAAGCTTTCTTT
.	TRBV5-5	TRBJ1-5	.	CASSLRGFGQPQHF	TGTGCCAGCAGCTTGCGAGGATTTGGGCAGCCCCAGCATTTT
.	TRBV12-5	TRBJ2-7	.	CASGLVRVTRISYEQYF	TGTGCTAGTGGTTTGGTTCGGGTTACAAGAATCTCCTACGAGCAGTACTTC
TRBD2	TRBV5-4	TRBJ2-1	.	CASSFLLAGIVNEQFF	TGTGCCAGCAGCTTCTTACTAGCGGGGATAGTAAATGAGCAGTTCTTC
.	TRBV27	TRBJ1-2	.	CASSTGPYGYTF	TGTGCCAGCTCTACAGGCCCCTATGGCTACACCTTC
TRBD2	TRBV28	TRBJ2-5	.	CASALAGGPGETQYF	TGTGCCAGCGCCCTAGCGGGGGGGCCTGGGGAGACCCAGTACTTC
.	TRBV28	TRBJ1-2	.	CASRPITGQGANYGYTF	TGTGCCAGCAGACCAATAACAGGTCAAGGCGCTAACTATGGCTACACCTTC
.	TRBV6-6	TRBJ2-2	.	CASRLIAEYGELFF	TGTGCCAGCAGACTAATCGCCGAGTACGGGGAGCTGTTTTTT
.	TRBV19	TRBJ2-5	.	CATEFRETQYF	TGTGCCACAGAATTCCGAGAGACCCAGTACTTC
.	TRBV7-2	TRBJ1-5	.	CASSLVSGGGSGQPQHF	TGTGCCAGCAGCTTAGTGTCCGGGGGTGGGTCGGGACAGCCCCAGCATTTT
.	TRBV21-1	TRBJ2-2	once	CASSKVWTGPNTGELFF	TGTGCCAGCAGCAAAGTCTGGACAGGGCCGAACACCGGGGAGCTGTTTTTT
.	TRBV6-5	TRBJ1-4	.	CASSYYRARGEKLFF	TGTGCCAGCAGTTACTACAGGGCCCGGGGAGAAAAACTGTTTTTT
TRBD2	TRBV19	TRBJ2-1	.	CASSIAAGGVNEQFF	TGTGCCAGTAGTATAGCAGCGGGAGGTGTAAATGAGCAGTTCTTC
.	TRBV27	TRBJ1-1	.	CASSPWGPNTEAFF	TGTGCCAGCAGTCCCTGGGGCCCGAACACTGAAGCTTTCTTT
TRBD2	TRBV18	TRBJ2-2	once	CASSPRGSKVGELFF	TGTGCCAGCTCACCTCGCGGGAGTAAGGTCGGGGAGCTGTTTTTT
TRBD2	TRBV28	TRBJ2-1	.	CASSKLAGGSYNEQFF	TGTGCCAGCAGTAAACTAGCGGGGGGCAGCTACAATGAGCAGTTCTTC
TRBD2	TRBV7-2	TRBJ2-7	once	CASSLAGGSNYEQYF	TGTGCCAGCAGCTTAGCGGGAGGGTCTAACTACGAGCAGTACTTC
.	TRBV4-2	TRBJ2-5	.	CASSPWSREETQYF	TGTGCCAGCAGCCCATGGAGCAGGGAAGAGACCCAGTACTTC
.	TRBV29-1	TRBJ2-2	.	CSVGGSENTGELFF	TGCAGCGTTGGAGGATCCGAGAACACCGGGGAGCTGTTTTTT
TRBD2	TRBV4-2	TRBJ2-5	.	CASSPRLAGAQETQYF	TGTGCCAGCAGCCCCCGACTAGCGGGAGCCCAAGAGACCCAGTACTTC